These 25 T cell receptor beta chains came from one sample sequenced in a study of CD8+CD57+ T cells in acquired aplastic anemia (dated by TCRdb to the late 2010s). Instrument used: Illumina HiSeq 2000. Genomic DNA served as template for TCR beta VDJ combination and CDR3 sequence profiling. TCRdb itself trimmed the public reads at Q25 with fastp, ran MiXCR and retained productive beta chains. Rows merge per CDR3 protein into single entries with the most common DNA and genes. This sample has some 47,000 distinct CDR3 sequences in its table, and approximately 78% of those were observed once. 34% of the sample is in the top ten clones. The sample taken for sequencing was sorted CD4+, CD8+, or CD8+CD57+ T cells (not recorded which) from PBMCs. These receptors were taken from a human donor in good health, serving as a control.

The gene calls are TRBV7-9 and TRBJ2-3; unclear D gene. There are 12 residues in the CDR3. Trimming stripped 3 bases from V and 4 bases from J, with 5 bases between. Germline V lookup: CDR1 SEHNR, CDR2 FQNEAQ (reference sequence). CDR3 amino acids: CASSLEPDTQYF. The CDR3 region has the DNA TGTGCCAGCAGCTTGGAGCCAGATACGCAGTATTTT.

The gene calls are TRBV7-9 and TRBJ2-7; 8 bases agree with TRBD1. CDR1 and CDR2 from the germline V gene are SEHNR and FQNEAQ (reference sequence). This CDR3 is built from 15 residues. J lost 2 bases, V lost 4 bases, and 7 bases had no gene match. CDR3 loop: CASSSDRGETYEQYF. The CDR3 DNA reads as TGTGCCAGCAGCTCCGACAGGGGCGAAACCTACGAGCAGTACTTC.

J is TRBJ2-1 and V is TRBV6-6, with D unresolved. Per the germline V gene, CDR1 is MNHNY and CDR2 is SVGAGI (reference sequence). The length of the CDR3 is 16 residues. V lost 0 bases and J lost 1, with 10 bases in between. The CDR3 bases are TGTGCCAGCAGTTACTCAATGGGGTCGTCCTACAATGAGCAGTTCTTC. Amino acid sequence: CASSYSMGSSYNEQFF.

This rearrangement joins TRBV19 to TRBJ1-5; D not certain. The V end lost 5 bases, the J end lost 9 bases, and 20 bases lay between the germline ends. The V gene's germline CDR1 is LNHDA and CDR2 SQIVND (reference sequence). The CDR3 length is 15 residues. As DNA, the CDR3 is TGTGCCAGTAGTCCCTATGACGGCCGGCCTCGGCCCCAGCATTTT. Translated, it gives CASSPYDGRPRPQHF. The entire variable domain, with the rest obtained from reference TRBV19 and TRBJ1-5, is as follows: DGGITQSPKYLFRKEGQNVTLSCEQNLNHDAMYWYRQDPGQGLRLIYYSQIVNDFQKGDIAEGYSVSREKKESFPLTVTSAQKNPTAFYLCASSPYDGRPRPQHFGDGTRLSIL.

Here the CDR3 reads CASSLAKISYNEQFF. CDR3 DNA: TGTGCCAGCAGCTTAGCGAAAATCTCCTACAATGAGCAGTTCTTC. The rearrangement uses TRBV7-2 and TRBJ2-1, with no clear D. CDR3 length equals 15 residues. V lost 0 bases, J lost 0 bases, and 6 bases lay in between. Germline V CDR1 and CDR2: SGHTA, FQGNSA.

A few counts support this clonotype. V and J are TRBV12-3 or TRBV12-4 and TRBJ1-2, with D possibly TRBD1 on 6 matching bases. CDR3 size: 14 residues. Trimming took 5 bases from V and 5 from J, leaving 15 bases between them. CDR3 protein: CASSPFGQTYGYTF. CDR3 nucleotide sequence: TGTGCCAGCAGTCCCTTTGGACAGACTTATGGCTACACCTTC.

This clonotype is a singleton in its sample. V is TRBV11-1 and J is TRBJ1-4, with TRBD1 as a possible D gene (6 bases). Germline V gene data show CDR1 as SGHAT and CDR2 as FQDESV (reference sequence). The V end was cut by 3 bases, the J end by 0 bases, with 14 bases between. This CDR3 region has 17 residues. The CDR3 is CASSFSGSGATNEKLFF. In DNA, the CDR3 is TGTGCCAGCAGCTTCTCCGGTTCAGGGGCAACTAATGAAAAACTGTTTTTT. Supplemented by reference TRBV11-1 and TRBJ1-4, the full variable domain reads EAEVAQSPRYKITEKSQAVAFWCDPISGHATLYWYRQILGQGPELLVQFQDESVVDDSQLPKDRFSAERLKGVDSTLKIQPAELGDSAMYLCASSFSGSGATNEKLFFGSGTQLSVL.

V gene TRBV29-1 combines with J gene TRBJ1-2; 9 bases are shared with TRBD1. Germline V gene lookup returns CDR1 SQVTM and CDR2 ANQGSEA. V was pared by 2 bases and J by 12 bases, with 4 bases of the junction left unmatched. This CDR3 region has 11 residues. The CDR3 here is CSVERGQGHTF. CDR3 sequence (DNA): TGCAGCGTTGAAAGGGGACAGGGCCACACCTTC.

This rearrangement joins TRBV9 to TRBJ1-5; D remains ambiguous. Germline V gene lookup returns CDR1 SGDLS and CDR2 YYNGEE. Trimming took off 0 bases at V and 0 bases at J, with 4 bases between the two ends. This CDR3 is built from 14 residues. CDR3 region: CASSVEYSNQPQHF. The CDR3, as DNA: TGTGCCAGCAGCGTAGAATATAGCAATCAGCCCCAGCATTTT.

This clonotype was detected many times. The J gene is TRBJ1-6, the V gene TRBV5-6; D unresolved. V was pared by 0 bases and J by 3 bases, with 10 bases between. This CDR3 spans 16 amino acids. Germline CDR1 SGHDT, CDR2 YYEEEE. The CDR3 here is CASSLGEGGYNSPLHF. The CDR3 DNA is TGTGCCAGCAGCTTGGGGGAGGGCGGCTATAATTCACCCCTCCACTTT.

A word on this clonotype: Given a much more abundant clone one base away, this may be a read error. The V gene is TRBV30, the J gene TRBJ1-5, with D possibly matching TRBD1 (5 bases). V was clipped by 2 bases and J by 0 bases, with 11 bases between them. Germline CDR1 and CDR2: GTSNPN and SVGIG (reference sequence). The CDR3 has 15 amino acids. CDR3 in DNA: TGTGCCTGGAGTATACCTCAGGGTAGCAATCAGCCCCAGCATTTT. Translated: CAWSIPQGSNQPQHF.

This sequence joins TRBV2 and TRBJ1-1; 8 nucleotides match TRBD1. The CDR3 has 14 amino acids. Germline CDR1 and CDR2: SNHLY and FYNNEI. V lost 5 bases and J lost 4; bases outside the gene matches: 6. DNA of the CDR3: TGTGCCAGCAGTTTGACAGGGGAGGCCACTGAAGCTTTCTTT. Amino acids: CASSLTGEATEAFF.

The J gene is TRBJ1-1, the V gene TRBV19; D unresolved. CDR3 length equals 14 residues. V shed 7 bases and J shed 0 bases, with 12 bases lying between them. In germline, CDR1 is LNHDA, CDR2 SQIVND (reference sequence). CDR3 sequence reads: CASILSPMNTEAFF. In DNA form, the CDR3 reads TGTGCCAGTATTCTCAGTCCCATGAACACTGAAGCTTTCTTT.

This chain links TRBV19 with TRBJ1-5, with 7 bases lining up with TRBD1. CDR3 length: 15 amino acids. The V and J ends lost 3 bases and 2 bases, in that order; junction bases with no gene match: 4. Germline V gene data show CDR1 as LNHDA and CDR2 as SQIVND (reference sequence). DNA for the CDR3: TGTGCCAGTAGTATTTCAGGGGGTGGCAATCAGCCCCAGCATTTT. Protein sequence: CASSISGGGNQPQHF.

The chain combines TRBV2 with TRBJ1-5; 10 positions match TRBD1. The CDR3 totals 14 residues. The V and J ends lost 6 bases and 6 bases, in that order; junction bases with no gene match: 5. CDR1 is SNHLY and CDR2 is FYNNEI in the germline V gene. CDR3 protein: CASRTDRGLQPQHF. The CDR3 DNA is TGTGCCAGCAGAACCGACAGGGGGCTTCAGCCCCAGCATTTT.

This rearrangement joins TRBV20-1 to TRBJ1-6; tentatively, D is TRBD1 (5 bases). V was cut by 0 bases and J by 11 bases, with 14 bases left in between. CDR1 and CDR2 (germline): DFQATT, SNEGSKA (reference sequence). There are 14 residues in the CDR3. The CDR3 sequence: CSARDRTGLTPLHF. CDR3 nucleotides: TGCAGTGCTAGAGATCGAACAGGTCTAACACCCCTCCACTTT.

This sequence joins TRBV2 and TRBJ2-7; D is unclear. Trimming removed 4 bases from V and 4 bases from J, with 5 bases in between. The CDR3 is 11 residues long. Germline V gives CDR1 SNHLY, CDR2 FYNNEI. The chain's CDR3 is CASSVFYEQYF. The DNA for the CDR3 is TGTGCCAGCAGTGTTTTTTACGAGCAGTACTTC. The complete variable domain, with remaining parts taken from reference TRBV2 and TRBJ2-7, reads EPEVTQTPSHQVTQMGQEVILRCVPISNHLYFYWYRQILGQKVEFLVSFYNNEISEKSEIFDDQFSVERPDGSNFTLKIRSTKLEDSAMYFCASSVFYEQYFGPGTRLTVT.

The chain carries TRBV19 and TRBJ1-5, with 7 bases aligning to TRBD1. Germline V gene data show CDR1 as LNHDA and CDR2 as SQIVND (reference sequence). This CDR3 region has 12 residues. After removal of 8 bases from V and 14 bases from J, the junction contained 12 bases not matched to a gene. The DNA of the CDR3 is TGTGCCAGTCAAGTTCCAGGGGGGTCTGAGCATTTT. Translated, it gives CASQVPGGSEHF.

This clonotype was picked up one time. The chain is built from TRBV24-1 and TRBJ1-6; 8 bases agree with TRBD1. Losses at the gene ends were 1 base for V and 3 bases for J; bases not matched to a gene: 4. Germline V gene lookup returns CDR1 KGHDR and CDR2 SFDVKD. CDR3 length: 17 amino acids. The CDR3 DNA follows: TGTGCCACCAGTGATTTATGGACAGGGCGCTATAATTCACCCCTCCACTTT. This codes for CATSDLWTGRYNSPLHF.

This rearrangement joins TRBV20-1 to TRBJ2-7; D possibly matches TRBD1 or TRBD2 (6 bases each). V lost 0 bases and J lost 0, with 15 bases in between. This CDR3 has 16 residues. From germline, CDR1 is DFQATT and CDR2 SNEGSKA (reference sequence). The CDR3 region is CSARDPEGGDSYEQYF. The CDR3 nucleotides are TGCAGTGCTAGAGATCCAGAGGGGGGCGACTCCTACGAGCAGTACTTC.

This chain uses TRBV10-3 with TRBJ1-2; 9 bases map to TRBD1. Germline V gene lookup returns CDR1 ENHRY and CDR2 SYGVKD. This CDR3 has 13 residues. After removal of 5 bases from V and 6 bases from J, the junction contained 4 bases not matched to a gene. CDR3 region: CAISPTGGHGYTF. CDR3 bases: TGTGCCATCAGTCCAACAGGGGGCCATGGCTACACCTTC.

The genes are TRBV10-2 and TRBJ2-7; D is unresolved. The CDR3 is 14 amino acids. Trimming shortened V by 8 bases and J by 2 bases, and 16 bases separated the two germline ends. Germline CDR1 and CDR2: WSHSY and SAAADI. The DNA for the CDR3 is TGCGCCAGCGGGTTACAACCTTCAACCTACGAGCAGTACTTC. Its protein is CASGLQPSTYEQYF.

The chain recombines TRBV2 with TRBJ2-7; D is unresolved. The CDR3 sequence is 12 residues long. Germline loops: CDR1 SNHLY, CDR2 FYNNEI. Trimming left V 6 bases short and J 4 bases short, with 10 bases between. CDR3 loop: CASRGGTYEQYF. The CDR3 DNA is TGTGCCAGCAGGGGCGGAACATACGAGCAGTACTTC.

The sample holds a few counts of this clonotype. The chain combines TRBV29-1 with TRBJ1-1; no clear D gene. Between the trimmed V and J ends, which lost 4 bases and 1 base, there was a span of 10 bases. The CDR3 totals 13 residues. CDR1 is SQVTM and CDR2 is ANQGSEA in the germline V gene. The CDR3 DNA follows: TGCAGCGTTGCTCGGGCAGAGAACACTGAAGCTTTCTTT. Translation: CSVARAENTEAFF.

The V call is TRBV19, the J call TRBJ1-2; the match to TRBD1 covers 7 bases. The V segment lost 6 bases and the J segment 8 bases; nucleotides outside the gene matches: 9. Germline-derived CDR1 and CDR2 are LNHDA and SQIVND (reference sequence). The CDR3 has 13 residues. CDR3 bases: TGTGCCAGTAGGCTTCAGGGGGAGGAGGGCTACACCTTC. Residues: CASRLQGEEGYTF.